This T cell receptor beta chain is from a study of graft-versus-host responses after intestinal transplantation. Turning to the study itself: Recipients were all induced with anti-thymocyte globulin, then given tacrolimus and steroids for 2 to 4 years.

For this clone: Its antigen remains unidentified.

CDR1 SGHRS and CDR2 YFSETQ come from the germline V gene. CDR3 size: 16 residues. V lost 0 bases, J lost 4 bases, and 13 bases lay in between. Profiling relied on immunoSEQ multiplex PCR, and the TCRdb table lists in-frame clones only, not all of them. The profile covers 90,000 to 120,000 clones, with about 90% appearing a single time and approximately 1% taken by the ten largest. The specimen comprised unstimulated CD4+ T cells sorted from spleen or lymph node cells, sampled before intestinal transplant. The TCR comes from a human donor who received an intestinal transplant. V and J are TRBV5-1 and TRBJ2-2; D gene unclear. This CDR3 is CASSLGPAEFTGELFF. The CDR3, as DNA: TGCGCCAGCAGCTTGGGGCCCGCGGAGTTCACCGGGGAGCTGTTTTTT.